The clone carrying this T cell receptor (beta chain) has at least ten counts. The antigen is not known. Unique molecular identifiers were built into the TCRbeta library. Via MiXCR, TCRdb re-called the PCR reads, giving one row per CDR3 protein. The sample includes around 670,000 distinct CDR3 sequences, roughly 14% of them seen just once. Germline V gene lookup returns CDR1 DFQATT and CDR2 SNEGSKA (reference sequence). The germline V and J ends were trimmed by 6 bases and 4 bases, with 9 bases remaining between them. The CDR3 length is 12 residues. The data derive from a study of T-cell reconstitution after alpha-beta-depleted transplantation in children. Findings and caveats of the study: It was newly produced T cells that mostly accounted for T-cell counts and diversity one year after transplant.

The TCR originated in a girl aged 2-10 years with congenital amegakaryocytic thrombocytopenia, due to receive a stem cell transplant. The chain couples TRBV20-1 to TRBJ2-2, with TRBD1 as a possible D gene (6 bases). Sequences were derived from PBMCs, sampled before TCRalphabeta/CD19-depleted stem cell transplant. CDR3 bases: TGCAGTGCCCCAGGGGCCACCGGGGAGCTGTTTTTT. Residues: CSAPGATGELFF.